This T cell receptor beta chain came from a study of response to subunit inactivated influenza vaccine. There are many counts of this clonotype. Trimming stripped 2 bases from V and 3 bases from J, with 13 bases between. This CDR3 has 15 amino acids. Germline CDR1 DFQATT, CDR2 SNEGSKA (reference sequence). One entry per CDR3 protein, called by TCRdb with MiXCR from the RT-PCR reads. The sample holds about 300,000 distinct CDR3 sequences, less than 25% seen once. This sequence originates from a man between 50 and 69 years old who received an inactivated influenza vaccine. Sequencing used PBMCs from blood, obtained less than 22 months after vaccination. The chain carries TRBV20-1 and TRBJ2-2; D might be TRBD1 (7 bases). CDR3 residues: CSARRGTADTGELFF. DNA of the CDR3: TGCAGTGCTAGACGGGGGACAGCCGACACCGGGGAGCTGTTTTTT.